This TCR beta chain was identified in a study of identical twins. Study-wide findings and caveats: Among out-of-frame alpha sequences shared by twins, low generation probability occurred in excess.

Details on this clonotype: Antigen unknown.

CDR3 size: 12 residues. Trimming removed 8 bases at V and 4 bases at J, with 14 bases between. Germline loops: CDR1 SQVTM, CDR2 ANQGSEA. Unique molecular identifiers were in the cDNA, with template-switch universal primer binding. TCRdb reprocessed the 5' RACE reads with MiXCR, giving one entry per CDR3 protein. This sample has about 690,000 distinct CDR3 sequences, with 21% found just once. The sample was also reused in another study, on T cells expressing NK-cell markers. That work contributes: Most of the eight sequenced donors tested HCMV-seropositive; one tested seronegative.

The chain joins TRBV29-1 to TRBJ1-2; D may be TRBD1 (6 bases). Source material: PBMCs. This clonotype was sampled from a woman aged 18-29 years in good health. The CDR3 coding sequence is TGCAGCATTCGTCAGGGGCCCTATGGCTACACCTTC. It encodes CSIRQGPYGYTF.